The 26 T cell receptor beta chains below were found in one sample sequenced in a study of T cell responses to AZD1222 COVID-19 vaccine. The repertoire was sequenced with immunoSEQ multiplex PCR; TCRdb's copy has only in-frame clones and lacks some. The sample carries about 150,000 clones, around 85% recorded once. The sample was peripheral blood, taken after recovery from COVID-19. These receptors all stem from an adult who had recovered from COVID-19.

This sequence joins TRBV24-1 and TRBJ1-2, with D hard to call. Germline V gives CDR1 KGHDR, CDR2 SFDVKD. CDR3 length equals 12 residues. With 4 bases removed from V and 5 bases from J, the gap between germline ends came to 7 bases. CDR3 sequence (DNA): TGTGCCACCAGTGACGGTCCATATGGCTACACCTTC. This gives the protein CATSDGPYGYTF.

This chain connects TRBV4-2 to TRBJ1-2; no reliable D call. V gave up 0 bases and J gave up 5 bases, with 10 bases separating them. The CDR3 contains 14 residues. Germline V gene lookup returns CDR1 LGHNA and CDR2 YNFKEQ. Here the CDR3 reads CASSQEQIKYGYTF. The CDR3 DNA reads TGTGCCAGCAGCCAAGAACAGATAAAATATGGCTACACCTTC.

CDR3 sequence: CASSQVPGWGRGTNEKLFF. The CDR3 nucleotides are TGTGCCAGCAGCCAAGTACCTGGTTGGGGCAGGGGAACTAATGAAAAACTGTTTTTT. V gene TRBV4-2 combines with J gene TRBJ1-4; a weak D match, TRBD1 (6 bases). Germline V gene sequence: CDR1 LGHNA, CDR2 YNFKEQ. The CDR3 length is 19 residues. Trimming removed 1 base at V and 1 base at J, with 19 bases between.

The chain employs TRBV5-5 and TRBJ1-2; a weak D match, TRBD1 (6 bases). The CDR3 is 15 residues long. The germline V and J ends were trimmed by 0 bases and 3 bases, with 12 bases remaining between them. Germline assignment: CDR1 SGHKS and CDR2 YYEKEE (reference sequence). The CDR3 sequence: CASSLGQGKDYGYTF. In DNA form, the CDR3 reads TGTGCCAGCAGCTTGGGGCAGGGGAAGGACTATGGCTACACCTTC.

V is TRBV2 and J is TRBJ2-1; TRBD2 matches 13 bases. Germline CDR1 and CDR2: SNHLY and FYNNEI. Trimming cost V 8 bases and J 2 bases; bases outside gene matches: 6. The CDR3 loop spans 16 amino acids. CDR3 sequence: CASQGLAGATYNEQFF. Written as DNA, the CDR3 is TGTGCCAGCCAAGGACTAGCGGGGGCCACCTACAATGAGCAGTTCTTC. The full variable domain, its missing parts supplied by reference TRBV2 and TRBJ2-1, is EPEVTQTPSHQVTQMGQEVILRCVPISNHLYFYWYRQILGQKVEFLVSFYNNEISEKSEIFDDQFSVERPDGSNFTLKIRSTKLEDSAMYFCASQGLAGATYNEQFFGPGTRLTVL.

In its sample, this clone was seen once. V and J are TRBV27 and TRBJ2-2, with D perhaps TRBD1 (6 bases). The CDR3 consists of 17 residues. V was clipped by 3 bases and J by 6 bases, with 20 bases between them. Looked up from germline, CDR1 is MNHEY and CDR2 is SMNVEV (reference sequence). CDR3: CASSFLGIGGIAGELFF. The DNA of the CDR3 is TGTGCCAGCAGTTTCTTAGGCATAGGGGGTATAGCCGGGGAGCTGTTTTTT.

This clone has just a few counts. This chain joins TRBV7-6 and TRBJ1-5; 7 bases line up with TRBD1. Trimming took 5 bases from V and 2 from J; bases not matched to a gene: 3. Germline V lookup: CDR1 SGHVS, CDR2 FNYEAQ. This CDR3 is 14 amino acids long. The CDR3 sequence: CASSAQGGNQPQHF. CDR3 nucleotide sequence: TGTGCCAGCAGCGCTCAGGGGGGCAATCAGCCCCAGCATTTT.

This chain joins TRBV7-2 and TRBJ1-2; 9 bases are shared with TRBD1. V shed 1 base and J 7 bases; nucleotides not matched to a gene: 7. CDR3 size: 15 residues. Germline V gene lookup returns CDR1 SGHTA and CDR2 FQGNSA. The CDR3 nucleotides are TGTGCCAGCAGCTTAGATCCGGGACAGGGACGTGGCTACACCTTC. Its protein is CASSLDPGQGRGYTF. The full variable domain, its missing parts supplied by reference TRBV7-2 and TRBJ1-2, is GAGVSQSPSNKVTEKGKDVELRCDPISGHTALYWYRQSLGQGLEFLIYFQGNSAPDKSGLPSDRFSAERTGGSVSTLTIQRTQQEDSAVYLCASSLDPGQGRGYTFGSGTRLTVV.

The chain recombines TRBV5-1 with TRBJ2-7; no clear D. The CDR3 consists of 15 residues. V was pared by 2 bases and J by 1 base, with 13 bases between. Germline V gene sequence: CDR1 SGHRS, CDR2 YFSETQ. The CDR3 DNA is TGCGCCAGCAGCTTCTATAATGGCCATTCCTACGAGCAGTACTTC. It yields the protein CASSFYNGHSYEQYF.

The V gene is TRBV6-4, the J gene TRBJ2-5; 12 nucleotides agree with TRBD2. The length of the CDR3 is 18 residues. Germline values: CDR1 MRHNA, CDR2 SNTAGT. V lost 4 bases to trimming and J lost 5 bases; unmatched junction nucleotides: 14. CDR3 region: CASSGELAGGWNWETQYF. The CDR3 region has the DNA TGTGCCAGCAGTGGAGAACTAGCGGGGGGCTGGAATTGGGAGACCCAGTACTTC.

This chain links TRBV18 with TRBJ1-1; D uncertain. V gave up 0 bases and J gave up 4 bases, with 18 bases separating them. Germline-derived CDR1 and CDR2 are KGHSH and LQKENI. The CDR3 covers 17 residues. DNA of the CDR3: TGTGCCAGCTCACCACCGGCAGGTGAAATGTTTGGCACTGAAGCTTTCTTT. Translating gives CASSPPAGEMFGTEAFF. Full variable domain (remainder filled in from reference TRBV18 and TRBJ1-1): NAGVMQNPRHLVRRRGQEARLRCSPMKGHSHVYWYRQLPEEGLKFMVYLQKENIIDESGMPKERFSAEFPKEGPSILRIQQVVRGDSAAYFCASSPPAGEMFGTEAFFGQGTRLTVV.

The rearrangement uses TRBV10-3 and TRBJ1-1, with TRBD1 matching 9 bases. Germline V CDR1 and CDR2: ENHRY, SYGVKD. The ends lost 4 bases at V and 6 bases at J; junction bases unmatched: 6. The CDR3 contains 14 residues. In DNA form, the CDR3 reads TGTGCCATCAGTGTACAGGGGGCGGAGGCTGAAGCTTTCTTT. Translation: CAISVQGAEAEAFF.

The J gene is TRBJ1-1, the V gene TRBV28; no firm D call. Germline assignment: CDR1 MDHEN and CDR2 SYDVKM. This CDR3 contains 14 residues. Trimming shortened V by 5 bases and J by 0 bases, and 10 bases separated the two germline ends. CDR3 amino acids: CASSKYSLNTEAFF. CDR3 nucleotide sequence: TGTGCCAGCAGTAAGTACAGTCTGAACACTGAAGCTTTCTTT.

V is TRBV7-2 and J is TRBJ1-3; a possible D gene is TRBD1 (6 bases). V was cut by 4 bases and J by 2 bases, with 18 bases left in between. The CDR3 contains 17 residues. Per the germline V gene, CDR1 is SGHTA and CDR2 is FQGNSA. The CDR3 protein is CASSSKGGVSPGNTIYF. The CDR3 DNA is TGTGCCAGCAGCTCCAAAGGGGGGGTTAGCCCTGGAAACACCATATATTTT.

The rearrangement joins TRBV9 to TRBJ2-1, with D perhaps TRBD2 (6 bases). This CDR3 has 14 residues. V was cut by 3 bases and J by 4 bases, with 11 bases left in between. CDR1 and CDR2 from the germline V gene are SGDLS and YYNGEE. This chain's CDR3 is CASSEAGRYNEQFF. As DNA, the CDR3 is TGTGCCAGCAGCGAGGCGGGACGGTACAATGAGCAGTTCTTC.

The rearrangement joins TRBV19 to TRBJ2-1; D is possibly TRBD1 or TRBD2 (6 bases each). CDR3 size: 14 residues. Trimming took off 4 bases at V and 3 bases at J, with 10 bases between the two ends. From germline, CDR1 is LNHDA and CDR2 SQIVND (reference sequence). The CDR3 coding sequence is TGTGCCAGTAGTACCGCGGGACACTACAATGAGCAGTTCTTC. Residues: CASSTAGHYNEQFF.

The rearrangement uses TRBV19 and TRBJ1-5; D is ambiguous. V lost 3 bases and J lost 0, with 12 bases in between. The CDR3 has 16 residues. CDR1 is LNHDA, CDR2 SQIVND, per germline (reference sequence). For the CDR3, the DNA is TGTGCCAGTAGTATGGTCCGAATTCTTAGCAATCAGCCCCAGCATTTT. This encodes CASSMVRILSNQPQHF.

V and J are TRBV5-6 and TRBJ1-4; D ambiguous. V dropped 0 bases and J dropped 8 bases, with 14 bases sitting between them. CDR1 is SGHDT and CDR2 is YYEEEE in the germline V gene. This CDR3 comprises 15 residues. CDR3 nucleotide sequence: TGTGCCAGCAGCTTGGTGGGCCCAAATACGGAAAAACTGTTTTTT. Amino acids: CASSLVGPNTEKLFF.

This chain connects TRBV25-1 to TRBJ1-1, with 9 bases matching TRBD1. After removal of 6 bases from V and 6 bases from J, the junction contained 5 bases not matched to a gene. There are 13 residues in the CDR3. CDR1 is MGHDK, CDR2 SYGVNS, per germline. CDR3 protein: CASSVDRGSEAFF. The CDR3 nucleotides read TGTGCCAGCAGCGTGGACAGGGGATCTGAAGCTTTCTTT.

This clone was picked up a small number of times. The V gene is TRBV9, the J gene TRBJ1-2; D gene uncertain. V lost 0 bases and J lost 5, with 14 bases in between. This CDR3 is built from 15 residues. Germline V gene sequence: CDR1 SGDLS, CDR2 YYNGEE. CDR3: CASSVDVRAEYGYTF. The CDR3 nucleotides are TGTGCCAGCAGCGTAGATGTGAGGGCAGAGTATGGCTACACCTTC. The variable domain in full, with the rest retrieved from reference TRBV9 and TRBJ1-2, is DSGVTQTPKHLITATGQRVTLRCSPRSGDLSVYWYQQSLDQGLQFLIQYYNGEERAKGNILERFSAQQFPDLHSELNLSSLELGDSALYFCASSVDVRAEYGYTFGSGTRLTVV.

This chain joins TRBV19 and TRBJ1-5, with TRBD1 matching 7 bases. J gave up 4 bases and V 6 bases, and 3 bases lay outside the gene matches. CDR1 and CDR2 from the germline V gene are LNHDA and SQIVND (reference sequence). This CDR3 has 13 amino acids. Here the CDR3 DNA reads TGTGCCAGTAGGGACAGGAAAAATCAGCCCCAGCATTTT. It encodes CASRDRKNQPQHF.

The chain couples TRBV5-4 to TRBJ2-5; TRBD1 agrees at 9 bases. Per germline, CDR1 SGHNT and CDR2 YYREEE (reference sequence). The V and J ends lost 0 bases and 4 bases, in that order; junction bases with no gene match: 4. CDR3 size: 15 residues. CDR3 bases: TGTGCCAGCAGCTTGGCACAGGGGGCTTCAGAGACCCAGTACTTC. Protein: CASSLAQGASETQYF.

This clone was counted once. The V call is TRBV6-5, the J call TRBJ1-1; tentatively, D is TRBD1 (5 bases). Germline CDR1 reads MNHEY; CDR2 reads SVGAGI. V lost 0 bases and J lost 4, with 12 bases in between. The CDR3 extends over 15 amino acids. The CDR3 DNA is TGTGCCAGCAGTTACTCGAAGGGACTGAGCACTGAAGCTTTCTTT. Translating gives CASSYSKGLSTEAFF.

The V call is TRBV6-2 or TRBV6-3, the J call TRBJ2-7; TRBD1 agrees at 9 bases. The CDR3 has 16 amino acids. Germline CDR1 is MNHEY and CDR2 is SVGEGT. Unmatched junction bases numbered 6, after V lost 0 bases and J lost 3 bases. The CDR3 region has the DNA TGTGCCAGCAGTTACTCTTTGGGACAGGGACTCTACGAGCAGTACTTC. Translation gives CASSYSLGQGLYEQYF.

The rearrangement links TRBV18 to TRBJ2-1, with D tentatively TRBD2 (6 bases). From germline, CDR1 is KGHSH and CDR2 LQKENI. Trimming took 3 bases from V and 3 from J, leaving 12 bases between them. The CDR3 spans 15 residues. This CDR3 reads CASSPRGGLYNEQFF. The CDR3 region has the DNA TGTGCCAGCTCACCCCGGGGAGGTCTCTACAATGAGCAGTTCTTC.

This clone was seen more than once but under ten times. The J gene is TRBJ1-2, the V gene TRBV6-1, with TRBD1 matching 8 bases. Germline V lookup: CDR1 MNHNS, CDR2 SASEGT. The CDR3 contains 15 residues. Trimming removed 1 base from V and 6 bases from J; junction bases left unmatched: 7. This chain's CDR3 is CASSEGQGARNGYTF. The CDR3 DNA sequence: TGTGCCAGCAGTGAAGGCCAGGGGGCGCGGAATGGCTACACCTTC.